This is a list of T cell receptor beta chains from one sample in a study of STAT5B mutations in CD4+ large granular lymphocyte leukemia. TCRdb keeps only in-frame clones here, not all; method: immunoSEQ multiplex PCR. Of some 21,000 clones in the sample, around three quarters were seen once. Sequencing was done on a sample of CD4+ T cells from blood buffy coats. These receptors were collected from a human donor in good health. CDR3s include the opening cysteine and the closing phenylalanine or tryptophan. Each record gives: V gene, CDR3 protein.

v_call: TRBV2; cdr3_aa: CASSETGSPYEQYF
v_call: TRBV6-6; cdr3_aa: CASSWGRGEQYF
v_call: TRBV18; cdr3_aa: CASSLRRVNTEAFF
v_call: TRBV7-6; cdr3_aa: CASSLEAFMGNQPQHF
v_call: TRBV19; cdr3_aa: CASSMVLAMDTQYF
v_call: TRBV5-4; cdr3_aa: CASSSDGTNEKLFF
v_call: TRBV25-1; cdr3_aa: CASSIPGGGNTIYF
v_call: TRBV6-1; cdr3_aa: CATKRTGDGEKLFF
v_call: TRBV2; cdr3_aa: CASSLAGGGRGGEQFF
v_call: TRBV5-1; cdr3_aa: CASSLAGWGAFF
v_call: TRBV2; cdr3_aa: CASTKENTEAFF
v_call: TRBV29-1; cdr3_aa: CSVLPDRAYGYTF
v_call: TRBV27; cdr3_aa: CASSLSYNPNPYEQYF
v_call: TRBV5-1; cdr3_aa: CASSRTSGSLNEQFF
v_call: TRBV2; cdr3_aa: CASMGQGGNTEAFF
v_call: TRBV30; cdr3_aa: CAWSAIREDSPLHF
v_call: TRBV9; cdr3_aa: CASSVAPSGNTIYF
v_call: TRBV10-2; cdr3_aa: CASSREANTEAFF
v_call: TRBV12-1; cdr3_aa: CASSFRGLAEYNEQFF
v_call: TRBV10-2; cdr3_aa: CASTPQGYEQYF
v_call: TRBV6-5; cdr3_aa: CASSYGALGSSYEQYF
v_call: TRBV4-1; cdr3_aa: CASSPSGQGLGREQYF
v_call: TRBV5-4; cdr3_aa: CASSSVFGTSGSGTGELFF
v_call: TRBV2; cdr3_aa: CAGRDSTSGANVLTF
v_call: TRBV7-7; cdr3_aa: CASSLSGYQETQYF
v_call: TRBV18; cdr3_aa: CASSPSSTSTDTQYF
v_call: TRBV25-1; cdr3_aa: CASSERGQILHF
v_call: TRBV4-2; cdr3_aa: CASSQVALPSSGGYEQYF
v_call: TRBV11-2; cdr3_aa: CASRHTHEQFF
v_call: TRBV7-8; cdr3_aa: CASSLQGGYGYTF
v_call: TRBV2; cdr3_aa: CATNLGGRADTQYF
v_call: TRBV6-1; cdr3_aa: CASSDGRSNIQYF